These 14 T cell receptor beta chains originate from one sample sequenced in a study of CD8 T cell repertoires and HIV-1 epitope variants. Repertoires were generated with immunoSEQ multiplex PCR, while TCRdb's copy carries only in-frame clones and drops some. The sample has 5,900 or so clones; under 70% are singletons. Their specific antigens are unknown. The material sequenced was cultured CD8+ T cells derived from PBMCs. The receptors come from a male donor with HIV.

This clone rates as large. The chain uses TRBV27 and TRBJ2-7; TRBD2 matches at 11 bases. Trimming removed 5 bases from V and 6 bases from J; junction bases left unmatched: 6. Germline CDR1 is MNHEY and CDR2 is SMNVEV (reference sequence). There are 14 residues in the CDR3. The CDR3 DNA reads TGTGCCAGCAGTCTCATAGCGGGAGGGCCCGAGCAGTACTTC. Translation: CASSLIAGGPEQYF.

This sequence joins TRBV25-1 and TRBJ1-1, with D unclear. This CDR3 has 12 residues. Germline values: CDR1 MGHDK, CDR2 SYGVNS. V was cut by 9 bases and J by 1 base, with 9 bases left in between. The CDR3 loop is CASLSGNTEAFF. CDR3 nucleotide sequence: TGTGCCAGTCTGTCGGGGAACACTGAAGCTTTCTTT.

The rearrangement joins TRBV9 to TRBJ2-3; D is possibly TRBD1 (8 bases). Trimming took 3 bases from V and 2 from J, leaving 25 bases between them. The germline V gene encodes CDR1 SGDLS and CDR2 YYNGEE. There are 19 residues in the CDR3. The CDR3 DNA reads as TGTGCCAGCAGCGAGGAGGGGGGGTGGACAGGGTCGGTCACAGATACGCAGTATTTT. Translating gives CASSEEGGWTGSVTDTQYF.

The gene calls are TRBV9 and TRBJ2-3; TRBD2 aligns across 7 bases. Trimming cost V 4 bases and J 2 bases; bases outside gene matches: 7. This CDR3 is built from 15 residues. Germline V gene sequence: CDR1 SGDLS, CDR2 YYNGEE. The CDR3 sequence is CASSPGTTDTDTQYF. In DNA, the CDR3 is TGTGCCAGCAGCCCCGGGACTACTGACACAGATACGCAGTATTTT.

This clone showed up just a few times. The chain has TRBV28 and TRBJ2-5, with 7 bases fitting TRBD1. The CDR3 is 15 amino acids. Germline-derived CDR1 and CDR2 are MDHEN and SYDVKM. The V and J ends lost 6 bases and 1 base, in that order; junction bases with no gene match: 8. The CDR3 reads CASRPTGKRQETQYF. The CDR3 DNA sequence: TGTGCCAGCAGACCGACAGGGAAGCGCCAAGAGACCCAGTACTTC.

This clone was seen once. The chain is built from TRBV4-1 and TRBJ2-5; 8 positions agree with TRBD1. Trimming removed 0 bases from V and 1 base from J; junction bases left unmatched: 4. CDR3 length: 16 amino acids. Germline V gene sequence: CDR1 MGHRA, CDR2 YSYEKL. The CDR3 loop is CASSQERQGAQETQYF. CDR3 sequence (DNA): TGCGCCAGCAGCCAAGAAAGGCAGGGGGCCCAAGAGACCCAGTACTTC.

CDR3 in DNA: TGTGCCAGTAGTTCCTCGCGGACAGAGTTAGCTAACTATGGCTACACCTTC. Translating it yields CASSSSRTELANYGYTF. The chain joins TRBV19 to TRBJ1-2; tentative D call: TRBD1 (6 bases). The CDR3 spans 17 residues. Germline CDR1 reads LNHDA; CDR2 reads SQIVND (reference sequence). The V gene lost 5 bases and the J gene lost 0 bases, with 19 bases spanning the gap.

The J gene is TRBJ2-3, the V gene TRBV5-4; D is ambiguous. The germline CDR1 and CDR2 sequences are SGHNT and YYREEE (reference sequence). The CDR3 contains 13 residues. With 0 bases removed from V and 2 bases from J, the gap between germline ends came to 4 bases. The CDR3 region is CASSLDDTDTQYF. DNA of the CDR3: TGTGCCAGCAGCTTGGACGACACAGATACGCAGTATTTT. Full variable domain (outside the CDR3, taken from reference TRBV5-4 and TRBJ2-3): ETGVTQSPTHLIKTRGQQVTLRCSSQSGHNTVSWYQQALGQGPQFIFQYYREEENGRGNFPPRFSGLQFPNYSSELNVNALELDDSALYLCASSLDDTDTQYFGPGTRLTVL.

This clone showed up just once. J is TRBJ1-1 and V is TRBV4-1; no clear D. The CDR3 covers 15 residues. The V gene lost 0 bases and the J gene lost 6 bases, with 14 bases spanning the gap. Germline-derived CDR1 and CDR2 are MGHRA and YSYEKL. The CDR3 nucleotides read TGCGCCAGCAGCCAAGATAACAGTTTCCTCCCTGAAGCTTTCTTT. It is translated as CASSQDNSFLPEAFF.

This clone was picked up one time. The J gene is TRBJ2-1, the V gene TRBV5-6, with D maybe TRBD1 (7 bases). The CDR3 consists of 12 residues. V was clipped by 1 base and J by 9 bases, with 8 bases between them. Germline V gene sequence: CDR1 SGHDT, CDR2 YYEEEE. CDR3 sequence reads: CASSLQGGEQFF. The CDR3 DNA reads TGTGCCAGCAGCTTGCAGGGGGGTGAGCAGTTCTTC.

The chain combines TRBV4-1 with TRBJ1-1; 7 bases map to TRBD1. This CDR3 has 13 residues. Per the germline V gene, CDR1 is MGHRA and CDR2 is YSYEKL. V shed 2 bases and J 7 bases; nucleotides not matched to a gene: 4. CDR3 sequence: CASSQSRDSEAFF. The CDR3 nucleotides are TGCGCCAGCAGCCAAAGTCGGGACAGTGAAGCTTTCTTT.

In nucleotides, the CDR3 is TGTGCCAGCAGCTCCTCCGTAGACAATGAGCAGTTCTTC. It is translated as CASSSSVDNEQFF. V and J are TRBV5-4 and TRBJ2-1, with D uncertain. From germline, CDR1 is SGHNT and CDR2 YYREEE (reference sequence). Trimming took 3 bases from V and 5 from J, leaving 9 bases between them. The CDR3 covers 13 residues. The variable domain in full, completed from reference TRBV5-4 and TRBJ2-1, reads ETGVTQSPTHLIKTRGQQVTLRCSSQSGHNTVSWYQQALGQGPQFIFQYYREEENGRGNFPPRFSGLQFPNYSSELNVNALELDDSALYLCASSSSVDNEQFFGPGTRLTVL.

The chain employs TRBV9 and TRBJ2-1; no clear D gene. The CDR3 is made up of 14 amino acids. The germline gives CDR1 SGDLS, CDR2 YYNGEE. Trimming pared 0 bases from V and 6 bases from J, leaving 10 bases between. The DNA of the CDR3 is TGTGCCAGCAGCGTAGAAATAGGGATCAATGAGCAGTTCTTC. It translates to CASSVEIGINEQFF.

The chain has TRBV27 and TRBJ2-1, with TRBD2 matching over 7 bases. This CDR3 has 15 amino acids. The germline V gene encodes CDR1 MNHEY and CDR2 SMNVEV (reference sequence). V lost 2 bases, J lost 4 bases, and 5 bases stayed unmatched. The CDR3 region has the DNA TGTGCCAGCAGTTTAGTTGGGACTACTTACAATGAGCAGTTCTTC. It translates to CASSLVGTTYNEQFF.